This T cell receptor beta chain is from a study of blood T cell repertoires in COVID-19. Assay: immunoSEQ multiplex PCR; the TCRdb copy retains only in-frame clones and omits some. This sample has about 260,000 clones, with 75% to 90% found just once. Trimming removed 4 bases from V and 1 base from J; junction bases left unmatched: 7. Germline CDR1 is KGHSH and CDR2 is LQKENI. The CDR3 is made up of 15 amino acids. V and J are TRBV18 and TRBJ2-7, with 7 positions matching TRBD1. Input material: PBMCs or T cells enriched from blood (not recorded which). The clonotype was recovered from a woman in her forties who had been exposed to COVID-19. The CDR3 reads CASSLGTAYSYEQYF. The CDR3 DNA is TGTGCCAGCTCACTTGGGACAGCGTATTCCTACGAGCAGTACTTC. The whole variable domain, remainder taken from reference TRBV18 and TRBJ2-7, is NAGVMQNPRHLVRRRGQEARLRCSPMKGHSHVYWYRQLPEEGLKFMVYLQKENIIDESGMPKERFSAEFPKEGPSILRIQQVVRGDSAAYFCASSLGTAYSYEQYFGPGTRLTVT.